This paragraph covers one T cell receptor beta chain sequence. Its antigen is currently not known. For CDR1 and CDR2, the germline V gene lists MNHEY and SVGAGI. The CDR3 runs 16 amino acids, cysteine and phenylalanine included. Kept here is only the CDR3 DNA, which spans 48 bases and is read in frame from base 1. The germline V and J ends show losses of 2 bases and 4 bases respectively, and no gene match explains 9 bases of the junction. This sample is part of a study of control samples from healthy donors and cancer patients (dated by TCRdb to 2020 to 2021). Library method: the immunoSEQ multiplex PCR assay. TCRdb mirrors the immuneACCESS table, restricted to in-frame sequences. Some clones are absent from its copies; in checked studies, under half trace to an unresolved V gene, and the reason for the others is unknown. The sample's table covers about 200,000 clones. Together, the top ten hold 2.2% of the sample.

The chain is assembled from TRBV6-5 and TRBJ2-3, and 7 junction bases match TRBD1. Sequencing input: blood. The receptor was isolated from a woman aged 25 to 39 in good health. In nucleotides, the sequence is TGTGCCAGCAGTTACGCACAGGGGCCAAGCCCAGATACGCAGTATTTT. It translates to CASSYAQGPSPDTQYF.